These 28 T cell receptor beta chains originate from one sample sequenced in a study of T cell repertoires in cytomegalovirus infection. No antigen has been assigned to these receptors. MiXCR, applied by TCRdb to the reads, yields one record per CDR3 protein. The sample has around 130,000 distinct CDR3 sequences; roughly a quarter are singletons. Material: PBMCs, sequenced either directly or after in vitro stimulation (not recorded which). These receptors all stem from a human donor in good health (CMV status not recorded). Some clones in this sample may be carry-over from other donors' samples.

This clonotype came up a few times. The DNA for the CDR3 is TGTGCCAGCACCCCCCGGGGCAGGGGGTATGACCAGCAGTACTTC. This translates into CASTPRGRGYDQQYF. The chain has TRBV28 and TRBJ2-7; 7 bases map to TRBD1. Germline-derived CDR1 and CDR2 are MDHEN and SYDVKM. The V segment lost 7 bases and the J segment 8 bases; nucleotides outside the gene matches: 17. The CDR3 extends over 15 amino acids.

This chain links TRBV20-1 with TRBJ2-5; no clear D gene. The CDR3 runs 13 residues. Germline CDR1 and CDR2: DFQATT and SNEGSKA (reference sequence). V was clipped by 2 bases and J by 1 base, with 8 bases between them. In nucleotides, the CDR3 is TGCAGTGCTAGAAAAGGGATCCAAGAGACCCAGTACTTC. Translating gives CSARKGIQETQYF.

The CDR3 loop is CASSLLTGVRETQYF. The CDR3 DNA reads as TGTGCCAGCAGCTTATTGACAGGGGTACGGGAGACCCAGTACTTC. The V call is TRBV7-9, the J call TRBJ2-5, with TRBD1 matching 8 bases. Looked up from germline, CDR1 is SEHNR and CDR2 is FQNEAQ (reference sequence). The CDR3 is 15 residues long. V trimming: 2 bases; J trimming: 5 bases; junction bases outside the gene matches: 7.

Many counts were recorded for this clonotype. The V and J genes are TRBV7-2 and TRBJ1-5; D is perhaps TRBD1 (5 bases). There are 15 residues in the CDR3. CDR1 is SGHTA, CDR2 FQGNSA, per germline. V was trimmed by 3 bases and J by 7 bases, leaving 16 bases between them. In DNA, the CDR3 is TGTGCCAGCAGCTTGTATAGGGGAGGGTACCAGCCCCAGCATTTT. Translated: CASSLYRGGYQPQHF. The whole variable domain, remainder taken from reference TRBV7-2 and TRBJ1-5, is GAGVSQSPSNKVTEKGKDVELRCDPISGHTALYWYRQSLGQGLEFLIYFQGNSAPDKSGLPSDRFSAERTGGSVSTLTIQRTQQEDSAVYLCASSLYRGGYQPQHFGDGTRLSIL.

This clonotype was counted only a few times. The V gene is TRBV7-9, the J gene TRBJ2-1; D gene uncertain. This CDR3 is built from 12 residues. With 4 bases removed from V and 6 bases from J, the gap between germline ends came to 7 bases. The germline gives CDR1 SEHNR, CDR2 FQNEAQ (reference sequence). This CDR3 reads CASSSDLNEQFF. CDR3 in DNA: TGTGCCAGCAGCTCCGACCTCAATGAGCAGTTCTTC.

This clonotype has ten or more counts. The rearrangement joins TRBV7-2 to TRBJ1-1; the D is unclear. Germline CDR1 and CDR2: SGHTA and FQGNSA. CDR3 size: 14 residues. The V end was cut by 1 base, the J end by 0 bases, with 6 bases between. Here the CDR3 DNA reads TGTGCCAGCAGCTTAGACCATATGAACACTGAAGCTTTCTTT. Translation: CASSLDHMNTEAFF. Filled out from reference TRBV7-2 and TRBJ1-1, the complete variable domain reads GAGVSQSPSNKVTEKGKDVELRCDPISGHTALYWYRQSLGQGLEFLIYFQGNSAPDKSGLPSDRFSAERTGGSVSTLTIQRTQQEDSAVYLCASSLDHMNTEAFFGQGTRLTVV.

The chain uses TRBV10-3 and TRBJ1-6; tentatively, D is TRBD1 (6 bases). The CDR3 length is 14 residues. Germline values: CDR1 ENHRY, CDR2 SYGVKD. Trimming stripped 5 bases from V and 7 bases from J, with 12 bases between. CDR3 residues: CAISLNRVNSPLHF. As DNA, the CDR3 is TGTGCCATCAGTCTGAACAGGGTAAATTCACCCCTCCACTTT.

The chain links TRBV10-2 to TRBJ2-5; the D is unclear. The CDR3 loop spans 13 amino acids. Per the germline V gene, CDR1 is WSHSY and CDR2 is SAAADI. The germline V and J ends were trimmed by 3 bases and 1 base, with 6 bases remaining between them. DNA for the CDR3: TGCGCCAGCAGTGACAATGGCCAAGAGACCCAGTACTTC. Protein: CASSDNGQETQYF.

Within the sample, this clonotype is medium-sized. V and J are TRBV7-2 and TRBJ1-1, with D possibly TRBD1 on 6 matching bases. This CDR3 region has 13 residues. V was cut by 5 bases and J by 8 bases, with 15 bases left in between. In germline, CDR1 is SGHTA, CDR2 FQGNSA. The CDR3 DNA reads as TGTGCCAGCAGCCAGGGGCCCCGGGCGGAAGCTTTCTTT. It codes for CASSQGPRAEAFF.

The chain has TRBV11-2 and TRBJ1-2, with TRBD1 matching over 8 bases. Germline values: CDR1 SGHAT, CDR2 FQNNGV. The V gene end was trimmed by 5 bases and the J gene end by 4 bases; junction bases not matched to a gene: 18. This CDR3 comprises 18 residues. The CDR3 spells CASSQRTGTGTISYGYTF. CDR3 sequence (DNA): TGTGCCAGCAGCCAACGAACCGGGACAGGAACTATCAGCTATGGCTACACCTTC.

This clonotype was detected once. The rearrangement joins TRBV19 to TRBJ1-1; no firm D call. CDR1 LNHDA and CDR2 SQIVND come from the germline V gene (reference sequence). The V and J ends lost 7 bases and 4 bases respectively, with 13 bases between them. There are 13 residues in the CDR3. As DNA, the CDR3 is TGTGCCAGTACTGGACGGGATGGCACTGAAGCTTTCTTT. Translated, it gives CASTGRDGTEAFF.

This clonotype has a handful of counts. The V call is TRBV2, the J call TRBJ2-5; D might be TRBD1 (6 bases). The CDR3 extends over 13 amino acids. The ends were cut back, 7 bases at V and 0 bases at J, with 9 bases in the middle. Germline CDR1 is SNHLY and CDR2 is FYNNEI. In DNA, the CDR3 is TGTGCCAGCACCGGACAGAACCAAGAGACCCAGTACTTC. Encoded protein: CASTGQNQETQYF.

V and J are TRBV7-2 and TRBJ1-3; no reliable D call. The length of the CDR3 is 15 residues. The V end was cut by 5 bases, the J end by 2 bases, with 13 bases between. Germline V CDR1 and CDR2: SGHTA, FQGNSA. CDR3 sequence (DNA): TGTGCCAGCAGCCCCGTGGCGAGGGCTGGAAACACCATATATTTT. Protein product: CASSPVARAGNTIYF.

This clonotype was seen a handful of times. This chain joins TRBV28 and TRBJ2-7; D tentatively fits TRBD1 or TRBD2 (5 bases each). Germline CDR1 MDHEN, CDR2 SYDVKM. The CDR3 covers 14 residues. Trimming stripped 6 bases from V and 0 bases from J, with 12 bases between. This CDR3 reads CASRTGTYSYEQYF. In DNA, the CDR3 is TGTGCCAGCAGGACCGGGACCTACTCCTACGAGCAGTACTTC.

V usage is TRBV18 and J usage is TRBJ2-5; a weak D match, TRBD2 (6 bases). The CDR3 contains 14 residues. The V and J ends lost 4 bases and 0 bases respectively, with 9 bases between them. CDR1 is KGHSH, CDR2 LQKENI, per germline. The CDR3 loop is CASSRREYQETQYF. The DNA for the CDR3 is TGTGCCAGCTCACGCCGGGAGTACCAAGAGACCCAGTACTTC. Looking up the rest from reference TRBV18 and TRBJ2-5 gives the full variable domain: NAGVMQNPRHLVRRRGQEARLRCSPMKGHSHVYWYRQLPEEGLKFMVYLQKENIIDESGMPKERFSAEFPKEGPSILRIQQVVRGDSAAYFCASSRREYQETQYFGPGTRLLVL.

This clonotype was counted many times. The chain links TRBV7-9 to TRBJ2-1, with TRBD1 as a possible D gene (5 bases). Germline V gene data show CDR1 as SEHNR and CDR2 as FQNEAQ (reference sequence). This CDR3 comprises 15 residues. V was clipped by 3 bases and J by 5 bases, with 14 bases between them. The CDR3: CASSFLRQRDNEQFF. In DNA form, the CDR3 reads TGTGCCAGCAGCTTTCTGAGACAGAGAGACAATGAGCAGTTCTTC.

Only a few counts were recorded for this clonotype. V gene TRBV29-1 combines with J gene TRBJ2-5; tentative D call: TRBD2 (5 bases). This CDR3 has 10 amino acids. Looked up from germline, CDR1 is SQVTM and CDR2 is ANQGSEA. Trimming cost V 4 bases and J 5 bases, with 5 bases left between them. The CDR3 spells CSVGGETQYF. CDR3 DNA sequence: TGCAGCGTTGGAGGGGAGACCCAGTACTTC.

In its sample, this clonotype was seen a few times. This rearrangement joins TRBV6-5 to TRBJ1-1, with D unclear. The CDR3 runs 16 residues. CDR1 MNHEY and CDR2 SVGAGI come from the germline V gene. V dropped 0 bases and J dropped 0 bases, with 11 bases sitting between them. The CDR3 is CASSYSGAPLNTEAFF. The DNA of the CDR3 is TGTGCCAGCAGTTACTCGGGCGCCCCACTGAACACTGAAGCTTTCTTT.

Ten or more counts support this clonotype. The chain has TRBV7-2 and TRBJ1-2; tentative D call: TRBD1 (5 bases). With 7 bases removed from V and 8 bases from J, the gap between germline ends came to 23 bases. Germline CDR1 is SGHTA and CDR2 is FQGNSA. CDR3 length equals 15 residues. CDR3 nucleotide sequence: TGTGCCAGCACAGGAACCGGGACCCAGCATAGGGGCTACACCTTC. Translation gives CASTGTGTQHRGYTF.

This clonotype occurred a few times. The V call is TRBV5-6, the J call TRBJ1-1; TRBD1 matches at 8 bases. With V trimmed by 3 bases and J by 3 bases, 7 bases remained unmatched. Germline V gives CDR1 SGHDT, CDR2 YYEEEE. CDR3 length: 15 residues. CDR3 residues: CASSWTGFFDTEAFF. As DNA, the CDR3 is TGTGCCAGCAGCTGGACAGGGTTCTTTGACACTGAAGCTTTCTTT.

This clonotype showed up just a few times. The chain has TRBV7-9 and TRBJ2-5, with D possibly being TRBD2 (6 bases). Trimming left V 4 bases short and J 5 bases short, with 14 bases between. CDR1 and CDR2 from the germline V gene are SEHNR and FQNEAQ (reference sequence). CDR3 size: 14 residues. The chain's CDR3 is CASSSGRGYETQYF. CDR3 DNA sequence: TGTGCCAGCAGCTCTGGACGGGGGTATGAGACCCAGTACTTC.

This clonotype was counted many times. The genes are TRBV7-8 and TRBJ1-4; D possibly corresponds to TRBD1 (5 bases). The CDR3 loop spans 16 amino acids. Germline V gene sequence: CDR1 SGHVS, CDR2 FQNEAQ. The V and J ends lost 1 base and 8 bases respectively, with 17 bases between them. The DNA for the CDR3 is TGTGCCAGCAGCTTAGGACGGGGAGGGGAGAACGAAAAACTGTTTTTT. It codes for CASSLGRGGENEKLFF.

The chain uses TRBV7-3 and TRBJ2-3; D remains unclear. V shed 4 bases and J shed 6 bases, with 11 bases lying between them. This CDR3 spans 13 amino acids. The germline V gene has CDR1 SGHTA and CDR2 FQGTGA. The CDR3 sequence: CASSSSYVDTQYF. For the CDR3, the DNA is TGTGCCAGCAGCTCATCGTACGTCGATACGCAGTATTTT. The full variable domain, its missing parts supplied by reference TRBV7-3 and TRBJ2-3, is GAGVSQTPSNKVTEKGKYVELRCDPISGHTALYWYRQSLGQGPEFLIYFQGTGAADDSGLPNDRFFAVRPEGSVSTLKIQRTERGDSAVYLCASSSSYVDTQYFGPGTRLTVL.

This clonotype was detected ten times or more. This CDR3 is CASSLEGNTEAFF. CDR3 bases: TGTGCCAGCAGCTTAGAGGGCAACACTGAAGCTTTCTTT. This chain joins TRBV7-9 and TRBJ1-1, with D unresolved. The V end was cut by 1 base, the J end by 2 bases, with 5 bases between. This CDR3 contains 13 residues. Germline V CDR1 and CDR2: SEHNR, FQNEAQ (reference sequence).

This clonotype has ten or more counts. The rearrangement joins TRBV7-8 to TRBJ1-1; 9 nucleotides agree with TRBD1. Trimming removed 4 bases from V and 4 bases from J; junction bases left unmatched: 4. CDR3 length equals 14 residues. Germline CDR1 and CDR2: SGHVS and FQNEAQ. The CDR3 sequence: CASSSRTGVTEAFF. The CDR3 DNA reads as TGTGCCAGCAGCTCCCGGACAGGGGTCACTGAAGCTTTCTTT.

This chain connects TRBV15 to TRBJ2-4; weak D call: TRBD1 (5 bases). The ends were cut back, 1 base at V and 8 bases at J, with 24 bases in the middle. Germline-derived CDR1 and CDR2 are LNHNV and YYDKDF (reference sequence). This CDR3 contains 18 residues. The CDR3 protein is CATSRARTLGRLEDIQYF. In DNA, the CDR3 is TGTGCCACCAGCAGAGCTCGGACACTTGGGCGTCTTGAGGACATTCAGTACTTC. The full variable domain, completed using reference TRBV15 and TRBJ2-4, is DAMVIQNPRYQVTQFGKPVTLSCSQTLNHNVMYWYQQKSSQAPKLLFHYYDKDFNNEADTPDNFQSRRPNTSFCFLDIRSPGLGDTAMYLCATSRARTLGRLEDIQYFGAGTRLSVL.

This clonotype was picked up a small number of times. The V call is TRBV7-2, the J call TRBJ2-1; 9 bases are shared with TRBD2. CDR1 and CDR2 (germline): SGHTA, FQGNSA. V lost 7 bases to trimming and J lost 5 bases; unmatched junction nucleotides: 12. This CDR3 has 16 residues. The CDR3 sequence is CASTRVRLAANNEQFF. The CDR3 nucleotides read TGTGCCAGCACCAGAGTTCGACTAGCGGCTAACAATGAGCAGTTCTTC. Full variable domain (missing parts from reference TRBV7-2 and TRBJ2-1): GAGVSQSPSNKVTEKGKDVELRCDPISGHTALYWYRQSLGQGLEFLIYFQGNSAPDKSGLPSDRFSAERTGGSVSTLTIQRTQQEDSAVYLCASTRVRLAANNEQFFGPGTRLTVL.

The sample holds many counts of this clonotype. The chain couples TRBV7-2 to TRBJ2-3; perhaps TRBD1 as D (6 bases). The CDR3 extends over 12 amino acids. Trimming removed 4 bases at V and 6 bases at J, with 8 bases between. From germline, CDR1 is SGHTA and CDR2 FQGNSA. As DNA, the CDR3 is TGTGCCAGCAGCTCTAGGGGGGATACGCAGTATTTT. Its translation is CASSSRGDTQYF. The whole variable domain, remainder taken from reference TRBV7-2 and TRBJ2-3, is GAGVSQSPSNKVTEKGKDVELRCDPISGHTALYWYRQSLGQGLEFLIYFQGNSAPDKSGLPSDRFSAERTGGSVSTLTIQRTQQEDSAVYLCASSSRGDTQYFGPGTRLTVL.